The rows below give T cell receptor beta chains drawn from one sample of a study of shared clonotypes between healthy human individuals. TCRdb keeps only in-frame clones here, not all; method: immunoSEQ multiplex PCR. The sample yields about 600,000 clones, more than 95% seen once. Sequences were obtained from naive CD4+ T cells sorted from blood. The receptors shown here come from a woman in her 30s in good health. CDR3s include the opening cysteine and the closing phenylalanine or tryptophan. A D gene is named only where the DNA matches it firmly. Not every row has a clone size; where given, it reads once, few, many or a size class.

v_gene: TRBV18
j_gene: TRBJ1-3
abundance: NA
d_gene: NA
CDR3aa: CASSPMSGSGNTIYF
CDR3nt: TGTGCCAGCTCACCAATGTCGGGTTCTGGAAACACCATATATTTT

v_gene: TRBV19
j_gene: TRBJ2-2
abundance: NA
d_gene: NA
CDR3aa: CASSVSGANTGELFF
CDR3nt: TGTGCCAGTAGTGTTTCCGGGGCGAACACCGGGGAGCTGTTTTTT

v_gene: TRBV27
j_gene: TRBJ2-7
abundance: NA
d_gene: NA
CDR3aa: CASSFRRSSYEQYF
CDR3nt: TGTGCCAGCAGTTTTCGCAGGTCGAGCTACGAGCAGTACTTC

v_gene: TRBV27
j_gene: TRBJ1-2
abundance: NA
d_gene: TRBD1
CDR3aa: CASSLGQGYDYGYTF
CDR3nt: TGTGCCAGCAGTTTAGGACAGGGGTATGACTATGGCTACACCTTC

v_gene: TRBV27
j_gene: TRBJ2-2
abundance: once
d_gene: TRBD2
CDR3aa: CASSRRGVGELFF
CDR3nt: TGTGCCAGCAGTCGCCGGGGGGTCGGGGAGCTGTTTTTT

v_gene: TRBV20-1
j_gene: TRBJ2-1
abundance: NA
d_gene: NA
CDR3aa: CRYFYNEQFF
CDR3nt: TGCAGATACTTCTACAATGAGCAGTTCTTC

v_gene: TRBV4-1
j_gene: TRBJ2-3
abundance: NA
d_gene: NA
CDR3aa: CASSHGLGTDTQYF
CDR3nt: TGCGCCAGCAGCCACGGACTGGGCACAGATACGCAGTATTTT

v_gene: TRBV4-1
j_gene: TRBJ1-4
abundance: NA
d_gene: TRBD1
CDR3aa: CASSQTGGEKLFF
CDR3nt: TGCGCCAGCAGCCAAACAGGGGGTGAAAAACTGTTTTTT

v_gene: TRBV18
j_gene: TRBJ2-5
abundance: NA
d_gene: NA
CDR3aa: CASSPFSRGVEETQYF
CDR3nt: TGTGCCAGCTCACCATTCTCAAGGGGAGTTGAAGAGACCCAGTACTTC

v_gene: TRBV5-1
j_gene: TRBJ2-3
abundance: NA
d_gene: NA
CDR3aa: CASSLFVSVSDTQYF
CDR3nt: TGCGCCAGCAGCTTGTTTGTGAGCGTTTCGGATACGCAGTATTTT

v_gene: TRBV7-9
j_gene: TRBJ2-7
abundance: NA
d_gene: NA
CDR3aa: CASSLGGEISYEQYF
CDR3nt: TGTGCCAGCAGCTTAGGGGGGGAAATCTCCTACGAGCAGTACTTC

v_gene: TRBV29-1
j_gene: TRBJ1-1
abundance: NA
d_gene: NA
CDR3aa: CSVGGVYRYTTEAFF
CDR3nt: TGCAGCGTTGGCGGAGTTTACAGGTACACCACTGAAGCTTTCTTT

v_gene: TRBV11-2
j_gene: TRBJ2-2
abundance: NA
d_gene: NA
CDR3aa: CASSSQQGKTGELFF
CDR3nt: TGTGCCAGCAGCTCCCAACAGGGAAAAACCGGGGAGCTGTTTTTT

v_gene: TRBV28
j_gene: TRBJ1-5
abundance: NA
d_gene: TRBD1
CDR3aa: CASRGQVQPQHF
CDR3nt: TGTGCCAGCAGAGGACAGGTTCAGCCCCAGCATTTT

v_gene: TRBV5-4
j_gene: TRBJ2-5
abundance: NA
d_gene: NA
CDR3aa: CASSLRSGQETQYF
CDR3nt: TGTGCCAGCAGCTTGAGGAGCGGCCAAGAGACCCAGTACTTC

v_gene: TRBV23-1
j_gene: TRBJ1-4
abundance: NA
d_gene: TRBD1
CDR3aa: CASSPGQGATNEKLFF
CDR3nt: TGCGCCAGCAGTCCCGGACAGGGGGCAACTAATGAAAAACTGTTTTTT

v_gene: TRBV6-1
j_gene: TRBJ2-7
abundance: once
d_gene: TRBD2
CDR3aa: CASSETLGLAGYEQYF
CDR3nt: TGTGCCAGCAGTGAAACGCTGGGACTAGCGGGCTACGAGCAGTACTTC

v_gene: TRBV19
j_gene: TRBJ2-3
abundance: NA
d_gene: TRBD2
CDR3aa: CASTPGLAEFTDTQYF
CDR3nt: TGTGCCAGTACCCCGGGACTAGCGGAGTTCACAGATACGCAGTATTTT

v_gene: TRBV12-5
j_gene: TRBJ2-5
abundance: NA
d_gene: NA
CDR3aa: CASGTDTPETQYF
CDR3nt: TGTGCTAGTGGCACGGACACCCCAGAGACCCAGTACTTC

v_gene: TRBV1
j_gene: TRBJ2-5
abundance: NA
d_gene: NA
CDR3aa: CTSTPGGETQYF
CDR3nt: TGCACCAGCACCCCGGGGGGAGAGACCCAGTACTTC